The rows below give T cell receptor beta chains drawn from one sample of a study of blood T cell repertoires in COVID-19. Assay used: immunoSEQ multiplex PCR; TCRdb lists only in-frame clones, some missing. Of under 75,000 clones in the sample, 55% to 80% were seen once. Material for sequencing was peripheral blood. Every receptor here comes from a woman between 70 and 85 years old with COVID-19, enrolled during active disease. Each CDR3 is given with its conserved first and last residue. D genes are given only for firm matches. Part of the rows lack a size; the others show once, few, many or a class for expanded clones.

v_gene: TRBV7-3
abundance: many
j_gene: TRBJ1-1
d_gene: .
CDR3aa: CASSSREGTEAFF
CDR3nt: TGTGCCAGCAGCTCCAGGGAAGGAACTGAAGCTTTCTTT

v_gene: TRBV6-5
abundance: .
j_gene: TRBJ1-1
d_gene: .
CDR3aa: CASGGSWGDEAFF
CDR3nt: TGTGCCAGCGGCGGTAGTTGGGGGGATGAAGCTTTCTTT

v_gene: TRBV5-4
abundance: .
j_gene: TRBJ2-3
d_gene: .
CDR3aa: CASSLPGTDTQYF
CDR3nt: TGTGCCAGCAGCCTCCCAGGGACAGATACGCAGTATTTT

v_gene: TRBV5-4
abundance: .
j_gene: TRBJ2-5
d_gene: .
CDR3aa: CASSFGAEWETQYF
CDR3nt: TGTGCCAGCAGCTTCGGAGCGGAGTGGGAGACCCAGTACTTC

v_gene: TRBV7-8
abundance: few
j_gene: TRBJ1-1
d_gene: TRBD1
CDR3aa: CASSNGQGANTEAFF
CDR3nt: TGTGCCAGCAGCAACGGACAGGGGGCAAACACTGAAGCTTTCTTT

v_gene: TRBV21-1
abundance: once
j_gene: TRBJ2-7
d_gene: .
CDR3aa: CASSSDGGSYEQYF
CDR3nt: TGTGCCAGCAGCTCGGACGGGGGCTCCTACGAGCAGTACTTC

v_gene: TRBV13
abundance: once
j_gene: TRBJ2-1
d_gene: TRBD2
CDR3aa: CASSLEGAGGPSGSYNEQFF
CDR3nt: TGTGCCAGCAGCTTAGAAGGGGCGGGAGGGCCATCTGGGTCCTACAATGAGCAGTTCTTC

v_gene: TRBV24-1
abundance: few
j_gene: TRBJ2-1
d_gene: TRBD2
CDR3aa: CATSDPGLAGGPQQFF
CDR3nt: TGTGCCACCAGTGACCCGGGACTAGCGGGAGGGCCCCAGCAGTTCTTC

v_gene: TRBV5-6
abundance: .
j_gene: TRBJ2-7
d_gene: TRBD2
CDR3aa: CASSLAARGVGYEQYF
CDR3nt: TGTGCCAGCAGCTTGGCCGCTCGGGGGGTCGGCTACGAGCAGTACTTC

v_gene: TRBV11-2
abundance: .
j_gene: TRBJ1-1
d_gene: .
CDR3aa: CASSLSQGAGAFF
CDR3nt: TGTGCCAGCAGCTTATCACAGGGCGCAGGGGCTTTCTTT

v_gene: TRBV14
abundance: .
j_gene: TRBJ1-6
d_gene: TRBD1
CDR3aa: CASSQAAGGNSPLHF
CDR3nt: TGTGCCAGCAGCCAAGCAGCAGGGGGTAATTCACCCCTCCACTTT

v_gene: TRBV7-3
abundance: .
j_gene: TRBJ1-1
d_gene: .
CDR3aa: CASSLTGVLPGHDMNTEAFF
CDR3nt: TGTGCCAGCAGCTTAACGGGGGTACTTCCGGGACATGACATGAACACTGAAGCTTTCTTT

v_gene: TRBV9
abundance: few
j_gene: TRBJ1-2
d_gene: .
CDR3aa: CASSVEGGTGGYTF
CDR3nt: TGTGCCAGCAGCGTAGAAGGAGGGACGGGTGGCTACACCTTC

v_gene: TRBV24-1
abundance: few
j_gene: TRBJ2-3
d_gene: .
CDR3aa: CATSDPTREYRDTQYF
CDR3nt: TGTGCCACCAGTGATCCGACTAGGGAATACAGGGATACGCAGTATTTT

v_gene: TRBV6-5
abundance: .
j_gene: TRBJ1-6
d_gene: TRBD1
CDR3aa: CASTYWAGGSPLHF
CDR3nt: TGTGCCAGCACCTACTGGGCAGGGGGGTCACCCCTCCACTTT

v_gene: TRBV19
abundance: .
j_gene: TRBJ2-1
d_gene: .
CDR3aa: CASSIDQREQFF
CDR3nt: TGTGCCAGTAGTATAGATCAGAGGGAGCAGTTCTTC

v_gene: TRBV13
abundance: .
j_gene: TRBJ1-1
d_gene: .
CDR3aa: CASSHNPPDRNTEAFF
CDR3nt: TGTGCCAGCAGCCATAATCCCCCCGACAGAAACACTGAAGCTTTCTTT

v_gene: TRBV4-3
abundance: .
j_gene: TRBJ2-3
d_gene: .
CDR3aa: CASSQDGGGSADTQYF
CDR3nt: TGCGCCAGCAGCCAAGACGGGGGCGGGAGTGCAGATACGCAGTATTTT

v_gene: TRBV6-6
abundance: few
j_gene: TRBJ1-2
d_gene: TRBD1
CDR3aa: CASTPTGYGYTF
CDR3nt: TGTGCCAGCACCCCGACAGGGTATGGCTACACCTTC

v_gene: TRBV19
abundance: .
j_gene: TRBJ1-3
d_gene: .
CDR3aa: CASSRTGNTIYF
CDR3nt: TGTGCCAGTAGTAGGACAGGAAACACCATATATTTT

v_gene: TRBV24-1
abundance: .
j_gene: TRBJ2-2
d_gene: TRBD1
CDR3aa: CATSDGDRGNTGELFF
CDR3nt: TGTGCCACCAGTGATGGGGACAGGGGAAACACCGGGGAGCTGTTTTTT

v_gene: TRBV4-3
abundance: .
j_gene: TRBJ2-5
d_gene: .
CDR3aa: CASSQEAGRETQYF
CDR3nt: TGCGCCAGCAGCCAAGAGGCAGGGCGCGAGACCCAGTACTTC

v_gene: TRBV10-3
abundance: .
j_gene: TRBJ2-2
d_gene: .
CDR3aa: CAIPQGGSNTGELFF
CDR3nt: TGTGCCATCCCACAGGGAGGGTCAAACACCGGGGAGCTGTTTTTT

v_gene: TRBV19
abundance: .
j_gene: TRBJ1-1
d_gene: TRBD1
CDR3aa: CASSVDREITEAFF
CDR3nt: TGTGCCAGTAGCGTTGACAGGGAGATAACTGAAGCTTTCTTT

v_gene: TRBV7-2
abundance: .
j_gene: TRBJ1-5
d_gene: TRBD1
CDR3aa: CASSLDRGDQPQHF
CDR3nt: TGTGCCAGCAGCCTAGACAGGGGTGATCAGCCCCAGCATTTT

v_gene: TRBV25-1
abundance: .
j_gene: TRBJ2-7
d_gene: .
CDR3aa: CASSPTVRFEEQYF
CDR3nt: TGTGCCAGCAGTCCGACAGTGAGGTTTGAAGAGCAGTACTTC

v_gene: TRBV12-3/TRBV12-4
abundance: many
j_gene: TRBJ2-5
d_gene: .
CDR3aa: CASSRRQQETQYF
CDR3nt: TGTGCCAGCAGCCGGAGGCAGCAAGAGACCCAGTACTTC

v_gene: TRBV7-9
abundance: .
j_gene: TRBJ2-1
d_gene: TRBD2
CDR3aa: CASSSERGQGEQFF
CDR3nt: TGTGCCAGCAGCTCGGAGCGGGGGCAGGGTGAGCAGTTCTTC

v_gene: TRBV7-9
abundance: .
j_gene: TRBJ1-2
d_gene: TRBD1
CDR3aa: CASSADGTGRLYGYTF
CDR3nt: TGTGCCAGCAGCGCGGACGGGACAGGGCGTCTCTATGGCTACACCTTC

v_gene: TRBV2
abundance: .
j_gene: TRBJ2-2
d_gene: .
CDR3aa: CASLQTNTGELFF
CDR3nt: TGTGCCAGCTTGCAGACGAACACCGGGGAGCTGTTTTTT

v_gene: TRBV6-5
abundance: .
j_gene: TRBJ2-5
d_gene: .
CDR3aa: CASQLYPQETQYF
CDR3nt: TGTGCCAGCCAACTCTACCCGCAAGAGACCCAGTACTTC

v_gene: TRBV6-2/TRBV6-3
abundance: .
j_gene: TRBJ1-6
d_gene: .
CDR3aa: CASSYGDAVGPPLHF
CDR3nt: TGTGCCAGCAGTTACGGAGACGCCGTGGGGCCCCCCCTCCACTTT